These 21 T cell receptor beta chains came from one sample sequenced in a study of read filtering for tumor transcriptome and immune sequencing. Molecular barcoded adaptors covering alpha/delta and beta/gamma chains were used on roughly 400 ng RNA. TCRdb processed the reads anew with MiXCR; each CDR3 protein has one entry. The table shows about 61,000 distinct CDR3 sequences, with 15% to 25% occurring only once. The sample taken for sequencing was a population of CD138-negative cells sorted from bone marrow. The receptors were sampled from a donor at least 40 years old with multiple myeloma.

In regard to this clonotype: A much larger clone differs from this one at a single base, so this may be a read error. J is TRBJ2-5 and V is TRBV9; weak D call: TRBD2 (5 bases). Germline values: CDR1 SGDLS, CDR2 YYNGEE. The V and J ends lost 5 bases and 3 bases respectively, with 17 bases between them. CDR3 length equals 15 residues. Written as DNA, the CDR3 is TGTGCCAGCAGTTCCAGGACGGGGATCAAAGAGACCCAGTACTTC. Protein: CASSSRTGIKETQYF.

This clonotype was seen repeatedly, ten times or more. The CDR3 DNA follows: TGTGCCAGCAGTGTTGGGACAGCCCGCGGCAAGGAGACCCAGTACTTC. Amino acid sequence: CASSVGTARGKETQYF. V usage is TRBV25-1 and J usage is TRBJ2-5; 7 bases agree with TRBD1. CDR1 is MGHDK, CDR2 SYGVNS, per germline. The ends lost 4 bases at V and 5 bases at J; junction bases unmatched: 13. The CDR3 loop spans 16 amino acids.

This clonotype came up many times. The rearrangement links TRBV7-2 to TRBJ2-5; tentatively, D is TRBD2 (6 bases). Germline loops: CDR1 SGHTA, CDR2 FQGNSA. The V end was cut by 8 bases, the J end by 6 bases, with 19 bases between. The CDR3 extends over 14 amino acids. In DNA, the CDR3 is TGTGCCAGCGGGGTACCAGAGGGGAGGAAGACCCAGTACTTC. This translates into CASGVPEGRKTQYF.

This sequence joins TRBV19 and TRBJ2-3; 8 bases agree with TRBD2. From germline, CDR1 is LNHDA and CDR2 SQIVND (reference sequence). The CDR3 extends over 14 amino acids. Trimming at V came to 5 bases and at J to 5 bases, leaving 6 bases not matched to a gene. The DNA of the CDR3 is TGTGCCAGTAGTCTCCGAGCGGGAGTAGATACGCAGTATTTT. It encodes CASSLRAGVDTQYF.

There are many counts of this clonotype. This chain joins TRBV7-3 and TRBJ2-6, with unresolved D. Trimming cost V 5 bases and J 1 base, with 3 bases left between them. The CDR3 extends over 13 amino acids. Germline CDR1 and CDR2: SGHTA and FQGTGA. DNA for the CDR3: TGTGCCAGCAGCCCGTCTGGGGCCAACGTCCTGACTTTC. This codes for CASSPSGANVLTF.

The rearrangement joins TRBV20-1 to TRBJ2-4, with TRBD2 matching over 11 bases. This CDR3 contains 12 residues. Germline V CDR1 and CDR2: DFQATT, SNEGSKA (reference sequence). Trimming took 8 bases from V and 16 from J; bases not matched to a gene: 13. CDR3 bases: TGCAGTTTGAATCATCCGGGACTAGCGGCCTACTTC. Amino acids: CSLNHPGLAAYF.

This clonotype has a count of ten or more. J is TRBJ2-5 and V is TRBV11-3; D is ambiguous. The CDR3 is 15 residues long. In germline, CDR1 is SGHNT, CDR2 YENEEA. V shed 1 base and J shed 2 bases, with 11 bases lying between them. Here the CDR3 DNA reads TGTGCCAGCAGCTTAGGTGGCGGTCCTCAAGAGACCCAGTACTTC. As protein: CASSLGGGPQETQYF.

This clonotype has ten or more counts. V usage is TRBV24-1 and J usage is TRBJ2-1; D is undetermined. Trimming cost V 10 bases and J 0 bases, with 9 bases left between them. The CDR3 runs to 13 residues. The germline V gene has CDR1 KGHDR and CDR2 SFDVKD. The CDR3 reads CATSRASYNEQFF. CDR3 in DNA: TGTGCCACGTCTCGGGCCTCCTACAATGAGCAGTTCTTC.

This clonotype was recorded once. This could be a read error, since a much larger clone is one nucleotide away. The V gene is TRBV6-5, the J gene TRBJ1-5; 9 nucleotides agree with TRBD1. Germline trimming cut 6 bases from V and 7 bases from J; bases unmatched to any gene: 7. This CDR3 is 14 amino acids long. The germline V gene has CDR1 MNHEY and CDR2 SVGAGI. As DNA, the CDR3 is TGTGCCAGCAGGGGACAGGGAGGTCACCAGCCCCAGCATTTT. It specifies CASRGQGGHQPQHF.

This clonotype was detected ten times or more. The CDR3 reads CASSSRWTEQYF. DNA for the CDR3: TGTGCCAGCAGCTCCCGTTGGACCGAGCAGTACTTC. The V gene is TRBV7-9, the J gene TRBJ2-7; D not certain. Deletions cut 4 bases from V and 6 bases from J, with 10 bases between. The CDR3 length is 12 residues. CDR1 is SEHNR and CDR2 is FQNEAQ in the germline V gene (reference sequence). Based on the CDR3 plus reference TRBV7-9 and TRBJ2-7, the full variable domain is DTGVSQNPRHKITKRGQNVTFRCDPISEHNRLYWYRQTLGQGPEFLTYFQNEAQLEKSRLLSDRFSAERPKGSFSTLEIQRTEQGDSAMYLCASSSRWTEQYFGPGTRLTVT.

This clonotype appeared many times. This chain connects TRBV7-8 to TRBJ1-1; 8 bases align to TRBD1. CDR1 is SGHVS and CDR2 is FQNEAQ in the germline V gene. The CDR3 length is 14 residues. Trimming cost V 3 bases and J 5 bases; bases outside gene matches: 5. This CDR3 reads CASSFTGGLTEAFF. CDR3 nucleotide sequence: TGTGCCAGCAGCTTTACAGGGGGGTTGACTGAAGCTTTCTTT.

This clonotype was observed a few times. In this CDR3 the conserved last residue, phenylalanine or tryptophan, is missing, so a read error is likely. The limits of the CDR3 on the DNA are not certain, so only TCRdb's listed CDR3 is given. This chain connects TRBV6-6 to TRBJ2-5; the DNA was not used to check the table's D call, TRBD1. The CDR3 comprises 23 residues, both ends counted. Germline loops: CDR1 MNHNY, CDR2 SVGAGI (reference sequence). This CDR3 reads CASSEAGETQYFGPGAACLARST.

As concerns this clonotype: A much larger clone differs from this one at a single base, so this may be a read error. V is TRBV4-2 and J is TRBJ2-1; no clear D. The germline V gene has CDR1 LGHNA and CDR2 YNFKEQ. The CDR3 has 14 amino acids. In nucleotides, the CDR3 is TGTGCCCGCAGCCAAGCTGGGGTCTGGCGTGAGCAGTTCTTC. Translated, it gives CARSQAGVWREQFF.

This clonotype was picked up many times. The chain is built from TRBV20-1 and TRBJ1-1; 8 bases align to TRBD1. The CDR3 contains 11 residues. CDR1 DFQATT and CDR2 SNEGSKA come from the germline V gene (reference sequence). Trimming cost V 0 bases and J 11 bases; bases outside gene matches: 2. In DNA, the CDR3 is TGCAGTGCTAGAGACAGGGGGCAGGCTTTCTTT. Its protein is CSARDRGQAFF.

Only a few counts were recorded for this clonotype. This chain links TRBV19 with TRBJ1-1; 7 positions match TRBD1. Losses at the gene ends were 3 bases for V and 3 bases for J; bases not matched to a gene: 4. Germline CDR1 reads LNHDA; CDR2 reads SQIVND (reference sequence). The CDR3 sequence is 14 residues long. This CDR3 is CASSIQGVDTEAFF. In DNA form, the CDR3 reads TGTGCCAGTAGTATCCAGGGGGTGGACACTGAAGCTTTCTTT.

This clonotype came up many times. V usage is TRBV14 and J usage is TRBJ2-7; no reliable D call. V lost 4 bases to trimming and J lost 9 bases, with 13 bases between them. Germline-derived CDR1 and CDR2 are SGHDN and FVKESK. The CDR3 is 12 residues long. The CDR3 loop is CASSPYPGAQYF. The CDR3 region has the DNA TGTGCCAGCAGCCCATACCCGGGCGCGCAGTACTTC.

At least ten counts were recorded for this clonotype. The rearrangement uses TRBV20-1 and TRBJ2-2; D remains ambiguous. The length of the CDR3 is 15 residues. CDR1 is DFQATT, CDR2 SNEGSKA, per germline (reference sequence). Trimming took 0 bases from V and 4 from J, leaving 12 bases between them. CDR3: CSARDQQRGTGELFF. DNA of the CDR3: TGCAGTGCTAGAGATCAACAGCGAGGCACCGGGGAGCTGTTTTTT.

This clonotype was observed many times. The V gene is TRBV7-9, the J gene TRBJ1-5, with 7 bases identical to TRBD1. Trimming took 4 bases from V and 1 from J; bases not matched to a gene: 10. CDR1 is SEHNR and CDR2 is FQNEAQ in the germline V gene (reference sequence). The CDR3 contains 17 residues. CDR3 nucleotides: TGTGCCAGCAGCTCACTCTCCGGGACAGCGAGCAATCAGCCCCAGCATTTT. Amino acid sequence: CASSSLSGTASNQPQHF.

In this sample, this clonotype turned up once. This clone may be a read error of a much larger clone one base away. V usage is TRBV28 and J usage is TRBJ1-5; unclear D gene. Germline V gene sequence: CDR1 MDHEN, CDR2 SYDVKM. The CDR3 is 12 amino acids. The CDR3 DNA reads TGTGCCTGCAGTCCCCTCCTTCAGCCCCAGCATTTT. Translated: CACSPLLQPQHF. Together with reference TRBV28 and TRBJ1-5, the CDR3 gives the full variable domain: DVKVTQSSRYLVKRTGEKVFLECVQDMDHENMFWYRQDPGLGLRLIYFSYDVKMKEKGDIPEGYSVSREKKERFSLILESASTNQTSMYLCACSPLLQPQHFGDGTRLSIL.

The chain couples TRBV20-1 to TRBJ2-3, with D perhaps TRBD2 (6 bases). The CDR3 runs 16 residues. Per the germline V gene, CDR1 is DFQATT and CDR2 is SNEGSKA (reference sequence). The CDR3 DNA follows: TGCAGCCCCGGTCGGCTAGCGTGGGCGAGGGGAGATACGCAGTATTTT. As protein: CSPGRLAWARGDTQYF.

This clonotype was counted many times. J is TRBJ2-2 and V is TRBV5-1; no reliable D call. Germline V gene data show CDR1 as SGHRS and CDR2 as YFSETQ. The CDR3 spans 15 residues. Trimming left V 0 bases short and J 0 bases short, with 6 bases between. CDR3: CASSLGAPNTGELFF. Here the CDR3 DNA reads TGCGCCAGCAGCTTGGGGGCGCCGAACACCGGGGAGCTGTTTTTT. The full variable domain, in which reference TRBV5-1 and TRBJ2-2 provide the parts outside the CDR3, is KAGVTQTPRYLIKTRGQQVTLSCSPISGHRSVSWYQQTPGQGLQFLFEYFSETQRNKGNFPGRFSGRQFSNSRSEMNVSTLELGDSALYLCASSLGAPNTGELFFGEGSRLTVL.